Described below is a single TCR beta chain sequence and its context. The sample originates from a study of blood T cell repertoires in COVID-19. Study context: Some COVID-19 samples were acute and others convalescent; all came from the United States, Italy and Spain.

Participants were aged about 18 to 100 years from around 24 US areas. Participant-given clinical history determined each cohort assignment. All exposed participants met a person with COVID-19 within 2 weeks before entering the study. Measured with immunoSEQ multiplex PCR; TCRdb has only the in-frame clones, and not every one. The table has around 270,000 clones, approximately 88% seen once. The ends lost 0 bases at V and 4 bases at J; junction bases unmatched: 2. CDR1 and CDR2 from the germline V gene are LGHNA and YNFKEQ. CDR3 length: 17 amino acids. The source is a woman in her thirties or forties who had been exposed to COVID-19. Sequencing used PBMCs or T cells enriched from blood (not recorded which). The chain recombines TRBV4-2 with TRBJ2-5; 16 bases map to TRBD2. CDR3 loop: CASSQDGTSGGAETQYF. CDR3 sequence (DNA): TGTGCCAGCAGCCAAGATGGGACTAGCGGGGGGGCAGAGACCCAGTACTTC.